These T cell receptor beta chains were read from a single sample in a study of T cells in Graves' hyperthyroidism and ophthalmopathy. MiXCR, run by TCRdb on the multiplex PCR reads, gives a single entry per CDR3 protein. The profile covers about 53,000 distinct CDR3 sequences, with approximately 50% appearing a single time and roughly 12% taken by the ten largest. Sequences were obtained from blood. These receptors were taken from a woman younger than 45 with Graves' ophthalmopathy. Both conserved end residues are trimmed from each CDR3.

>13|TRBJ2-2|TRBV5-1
ASSLTLGGTGELF
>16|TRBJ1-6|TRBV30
AWSLSVLGSSYNSPLH
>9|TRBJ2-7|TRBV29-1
SRTGAAEQY
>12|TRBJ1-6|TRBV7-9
ASSLPGGPSPLH
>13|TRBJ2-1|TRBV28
ASSPPLAGVGEQF
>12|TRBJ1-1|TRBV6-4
ASSDGEMNTEAF
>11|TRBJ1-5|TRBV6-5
ASKVNSGQPQH
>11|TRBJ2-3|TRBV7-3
DSGSTGVDTQY
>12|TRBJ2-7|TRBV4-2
ASSPRRVRSEQY
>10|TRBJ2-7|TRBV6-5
ASSLPHGEQY
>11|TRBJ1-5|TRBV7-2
ASSPNLGQPQH
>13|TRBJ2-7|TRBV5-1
ASSALAGGPYEQY
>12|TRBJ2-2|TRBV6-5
ASNDRGVTGELF
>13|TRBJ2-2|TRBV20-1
SARLAGGYTGELF
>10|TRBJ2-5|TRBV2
ASSDFVETQY
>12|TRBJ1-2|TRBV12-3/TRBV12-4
ASSPSTRGRGYT
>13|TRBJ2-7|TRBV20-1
SARGEALSSYEQY
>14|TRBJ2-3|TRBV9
ASSAIAGFSTDTQY
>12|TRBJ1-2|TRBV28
ASSWTGGTDGYT
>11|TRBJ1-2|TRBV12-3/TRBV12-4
ASRDSGGGGYT
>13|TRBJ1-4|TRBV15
AASTPDRRNEKLF
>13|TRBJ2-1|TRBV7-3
ASSFGLAEYNEQF
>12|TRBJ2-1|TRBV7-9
ASSFPLSRYEQF
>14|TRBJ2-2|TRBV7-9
ASITSGTGNTGELF
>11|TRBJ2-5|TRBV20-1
SATRGGRETQY
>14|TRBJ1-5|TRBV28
ASSSPGQGQWQPQH
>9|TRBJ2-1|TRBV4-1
ASSQNNEQF
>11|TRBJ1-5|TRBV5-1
ASSLGQHQPQH
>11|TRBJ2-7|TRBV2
ASVGTGGGEQY
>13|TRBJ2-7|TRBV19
ASSPDRLVAYEQY
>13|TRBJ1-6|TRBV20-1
SARGDSWNDSPLH
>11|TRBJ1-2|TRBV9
ASRPTGSYGYI
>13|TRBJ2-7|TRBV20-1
SAERTSGLSYEQY
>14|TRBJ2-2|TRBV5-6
ASSLWTGYSTGELF
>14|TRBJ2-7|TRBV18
ASSPQEGVVRYEQY
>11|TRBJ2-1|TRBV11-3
ASLTRSYNEQF
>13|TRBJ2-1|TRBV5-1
ASSHIDPISNEQF
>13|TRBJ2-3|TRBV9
ASSARLTQTDTQY
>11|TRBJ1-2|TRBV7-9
AGSRTAAYGYT
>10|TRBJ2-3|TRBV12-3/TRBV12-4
ATSLGADTQY
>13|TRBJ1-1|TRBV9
ASSVGDPGNTEAF
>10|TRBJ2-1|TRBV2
ASYLAVGEQF
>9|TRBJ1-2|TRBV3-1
ASSQLHGYT
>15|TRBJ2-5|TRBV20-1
SATLGTLRARQETQY
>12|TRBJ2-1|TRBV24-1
ATEGTSGHNEQF
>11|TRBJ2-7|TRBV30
AWSGGRTYEQY
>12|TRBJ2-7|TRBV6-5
ASRSYGTSYEQY
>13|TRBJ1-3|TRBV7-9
ASSLARDRGNTIY
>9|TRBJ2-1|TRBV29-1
SVAEGHEQF
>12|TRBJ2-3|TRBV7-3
ASSTTGGHDEQY
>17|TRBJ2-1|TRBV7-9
ASSPRLAGVRSSYNEQF
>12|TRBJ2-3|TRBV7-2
ASSLGTSADTQY
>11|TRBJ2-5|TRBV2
ATKDRGGETQY